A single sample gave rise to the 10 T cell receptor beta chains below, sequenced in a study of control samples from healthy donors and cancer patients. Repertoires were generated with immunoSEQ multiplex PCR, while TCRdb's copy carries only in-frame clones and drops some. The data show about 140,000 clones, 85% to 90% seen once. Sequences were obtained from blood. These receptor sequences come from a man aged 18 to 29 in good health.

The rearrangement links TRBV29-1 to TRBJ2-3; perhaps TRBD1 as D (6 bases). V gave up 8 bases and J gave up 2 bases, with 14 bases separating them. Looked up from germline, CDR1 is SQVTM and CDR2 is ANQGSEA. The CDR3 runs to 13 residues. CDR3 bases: TGCAGCACCACAGGGTGGTTCACAGATACGCAGTATTTT. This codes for CSTTGWFTDTQYF.

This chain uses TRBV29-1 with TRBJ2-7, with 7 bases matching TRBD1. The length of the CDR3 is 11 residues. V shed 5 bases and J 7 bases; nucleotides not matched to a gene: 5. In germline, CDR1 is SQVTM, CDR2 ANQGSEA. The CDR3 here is CSVPQGSEQYF. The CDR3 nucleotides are TGCAGCGTTCCACAGGGGTCGGAGCAGTACTTC.

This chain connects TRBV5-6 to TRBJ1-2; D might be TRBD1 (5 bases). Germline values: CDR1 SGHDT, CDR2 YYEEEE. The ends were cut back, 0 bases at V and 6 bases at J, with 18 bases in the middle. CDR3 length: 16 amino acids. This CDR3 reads CASSLGGQGRANGYTF. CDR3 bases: TGTGCCAGCAGCTTGGGTGGGCAGGGAAGGGCGAATGGCTACACCTTC.

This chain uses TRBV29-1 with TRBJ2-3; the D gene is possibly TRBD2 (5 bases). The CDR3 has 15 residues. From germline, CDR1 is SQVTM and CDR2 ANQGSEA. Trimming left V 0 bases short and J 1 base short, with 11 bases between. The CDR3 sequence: CSVEDRSGGTDTQYF. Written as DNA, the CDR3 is TGCAGCGTTGAAGACAGGTCCGGGGGCACAGATACGCAGTATTTT.

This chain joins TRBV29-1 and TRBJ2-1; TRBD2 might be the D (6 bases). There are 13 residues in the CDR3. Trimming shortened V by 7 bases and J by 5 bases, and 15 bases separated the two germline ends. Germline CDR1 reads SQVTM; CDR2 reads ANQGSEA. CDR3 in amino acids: CSEEGRRHNEQFF. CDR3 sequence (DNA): TGCAGCGAGGAGGGAAGGAGGCACAATGAGCAGTTCTTC.

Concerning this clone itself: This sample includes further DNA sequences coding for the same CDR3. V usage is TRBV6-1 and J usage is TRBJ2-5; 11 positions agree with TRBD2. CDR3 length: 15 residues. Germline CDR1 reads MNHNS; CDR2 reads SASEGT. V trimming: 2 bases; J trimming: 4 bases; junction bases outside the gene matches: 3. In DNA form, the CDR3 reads TGTGCCAGCAGTGAATTAGCGGGGGGGCCAGAGACCCAGTACTTC. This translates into CASSELAGGPETQYF.

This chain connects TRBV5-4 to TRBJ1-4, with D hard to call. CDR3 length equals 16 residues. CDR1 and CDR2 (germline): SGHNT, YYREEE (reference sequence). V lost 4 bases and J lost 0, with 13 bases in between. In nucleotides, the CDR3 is TGTGCCAGCAGCACGGATCTCGGGGCAACTAATGAAAAACTGTTTTTT. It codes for CASSTDLGATNEKLFF.

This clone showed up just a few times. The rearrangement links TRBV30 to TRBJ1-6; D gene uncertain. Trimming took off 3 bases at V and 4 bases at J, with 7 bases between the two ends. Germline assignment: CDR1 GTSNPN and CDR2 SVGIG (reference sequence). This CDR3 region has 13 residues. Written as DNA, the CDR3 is TGTGCCTGGAGGGTCGGATATAATTCACCCCTCCACTTT. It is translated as CAWRVGYNSPLHF.

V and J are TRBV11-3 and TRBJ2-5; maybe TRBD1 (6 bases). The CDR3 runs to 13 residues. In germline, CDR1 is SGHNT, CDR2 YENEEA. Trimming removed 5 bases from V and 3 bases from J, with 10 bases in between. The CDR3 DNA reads TGTGCCAGCAGCCGAAGGACAGAAGAGACCCAGTACTTC. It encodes CASSRRTEETQYF. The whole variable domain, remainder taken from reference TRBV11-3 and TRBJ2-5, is EAGVVQSPRYKIIEKKQPVAFWCNPISGHNTLYWYLQNLGQGPELLIRYENEEAVDDSQLPKDRFSAERLKGVDSTLKIQPAELGDSAVYLCASSRRTEETQYFGPGTRLLVL.

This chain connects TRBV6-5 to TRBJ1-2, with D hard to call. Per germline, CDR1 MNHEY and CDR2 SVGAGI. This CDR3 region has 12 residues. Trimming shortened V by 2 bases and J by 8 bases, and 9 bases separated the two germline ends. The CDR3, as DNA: TGTGCCAGCAGTTACACCGGGTTCGGCTACACCTTC. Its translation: CASSYTGFGYTF.